The clone carrying this T cell receptor (beta chain) was seen just once. Its antigen remains unidentified. Here immunoSEQ multiplex PCR was the method, and the copy in TCRdb shows in-frame clones only, minus some. The sample yields 37,000 or so clones, 70% to 90% seen once. This record comes from a study of PD-1 blockade in classical Hodgkin lymphoma. The germline gives CDR1 SGHRS, CDR2 YFSETQ. CDR3 size: 13 residues. The ends were cut back, 1 base at V and 8 bases at J, with 10 bases in the middle. No patient escaped relapse after autologous stem cell transplantation, and brentuximab vedotin exposure varied. Classifying best responses yielded complete response, partial response or progressive disease. Study-wide findings and caveats: Excluded were patients who started nivolumab under 1 year after ASCT, a group that had lower diversity.

The material sequenced was peripheral blood mononuclear cells (PBMCs), taken before the second cycle of nivolumab. V and J are TRBV5-1 and TRBJ1-3, with D possibly matching TRBD1 (5 bases). This TCR was recovered from a human donor with classical Hodgkin lymphoma. The CDR3 loop reads CASSLQGMDTIYF. DNA of the CDR3: TGCGCCAGCAGCTTGCAGGGAATGGACACCATATATTTT.